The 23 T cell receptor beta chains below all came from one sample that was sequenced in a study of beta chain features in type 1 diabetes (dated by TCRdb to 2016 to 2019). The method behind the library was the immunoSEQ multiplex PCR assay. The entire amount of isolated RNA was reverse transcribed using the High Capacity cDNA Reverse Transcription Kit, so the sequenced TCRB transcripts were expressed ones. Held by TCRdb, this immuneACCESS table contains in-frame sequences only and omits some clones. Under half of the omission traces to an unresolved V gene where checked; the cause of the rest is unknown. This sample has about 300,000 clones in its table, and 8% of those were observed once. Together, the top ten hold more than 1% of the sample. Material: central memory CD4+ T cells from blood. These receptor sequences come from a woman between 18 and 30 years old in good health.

The CDR3, as DNA: TGTGCCAGTAGTATAGTAAGACTAGCGGGACGCCGTGGGGAGACCCAGTACTTC. The encoded protein is CASSIVRLAGRRGETQYF. J is TRBJ2-5 and V is TRBV19; 11 bases agree with TRBD2. The germline gives CDR1 LNHDA, CDR2 SQIVND (reference sequence). J lost 5 bases, V lost 1 base, and 12 bases had no gene match. The CDR3 length is 18 residues.

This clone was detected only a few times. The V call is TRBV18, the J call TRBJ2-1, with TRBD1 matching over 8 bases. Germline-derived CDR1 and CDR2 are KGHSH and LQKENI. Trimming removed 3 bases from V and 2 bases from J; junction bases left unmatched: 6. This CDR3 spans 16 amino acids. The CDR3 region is CASSPPGTGTYNEQFF. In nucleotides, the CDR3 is TGTGCCAGCTCACCCCCCGGGACAGGAACCTACAATGAGCAGTTCTTC.

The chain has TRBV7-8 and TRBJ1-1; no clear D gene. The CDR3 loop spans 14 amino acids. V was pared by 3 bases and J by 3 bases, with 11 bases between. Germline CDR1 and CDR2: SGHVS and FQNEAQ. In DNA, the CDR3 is TGTGCCAGCAGCTTTTTCGGGGTTCACACTGAAGCTTTCTTT. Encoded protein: CASSFFGVHTEAFF.

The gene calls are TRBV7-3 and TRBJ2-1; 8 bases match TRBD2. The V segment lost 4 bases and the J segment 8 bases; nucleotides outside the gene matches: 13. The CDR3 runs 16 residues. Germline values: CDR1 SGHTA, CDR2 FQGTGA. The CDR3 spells CASSSTSFSGNYEQFF. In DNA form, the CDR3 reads TGTGCCAGCAGCTCTACCTCCTTTAGCGGGAACTATGAGCAGTTCTTC.

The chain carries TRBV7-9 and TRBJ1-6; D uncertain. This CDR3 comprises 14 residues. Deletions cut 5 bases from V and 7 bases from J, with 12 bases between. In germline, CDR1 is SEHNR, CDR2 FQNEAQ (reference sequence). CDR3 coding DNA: TGTGCCAGCAGCCCAATCTTCCCAAATTCACCCCTCCACTTT. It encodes CASSPIFPNSPLHF.

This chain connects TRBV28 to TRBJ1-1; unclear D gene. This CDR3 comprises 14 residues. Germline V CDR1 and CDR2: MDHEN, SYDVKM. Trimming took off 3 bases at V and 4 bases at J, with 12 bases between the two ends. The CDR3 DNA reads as TGTGCCAGCAGTTTTATGGGCAAAGGCACTGAAGCTTTCTTT. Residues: CASSFMGKGTEAFF.

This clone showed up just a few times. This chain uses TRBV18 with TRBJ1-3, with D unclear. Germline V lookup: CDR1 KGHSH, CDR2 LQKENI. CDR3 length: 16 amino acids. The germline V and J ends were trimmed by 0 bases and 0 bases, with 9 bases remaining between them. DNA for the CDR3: TGTGCCAGCTCACCACCCTACAGTACCTCTGGAAACACCATATATTTT. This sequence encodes CASSPPYSTSGNTIYF.

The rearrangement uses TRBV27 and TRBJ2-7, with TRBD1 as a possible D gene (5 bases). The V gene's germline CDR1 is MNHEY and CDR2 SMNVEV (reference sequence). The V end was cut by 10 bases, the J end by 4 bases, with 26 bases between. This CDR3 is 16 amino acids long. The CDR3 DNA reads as TGTGCCACAACCCTTCGACAGAAAAGCGTATCTTACGAGCAGTACGTC. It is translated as CATTLRQKSVSYEQYV.

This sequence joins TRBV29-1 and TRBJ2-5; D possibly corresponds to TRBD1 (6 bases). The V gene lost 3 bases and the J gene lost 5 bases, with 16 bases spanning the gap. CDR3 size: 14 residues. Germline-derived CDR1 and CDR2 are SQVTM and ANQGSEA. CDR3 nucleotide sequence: TGCAGCGTTGATCCCACAGGGTATTTGGAGACCCAGTACTTC. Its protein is CSVDPTGYLETQYF.

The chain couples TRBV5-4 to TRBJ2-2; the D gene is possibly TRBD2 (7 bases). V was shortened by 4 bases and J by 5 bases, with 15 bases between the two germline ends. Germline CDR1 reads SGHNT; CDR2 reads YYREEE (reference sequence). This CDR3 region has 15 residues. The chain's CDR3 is CASSTGGLRTGELFF. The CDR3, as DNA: TGTGCCAGCAGCACGGGGGGCCTACGTACCGGGGAGCTGTTTTTT.

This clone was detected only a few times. DNA of the CDR3: TGCGCCAGCAGCCAAGGACTCCAGCGGGGTGTTTACAATGAGCAGTTCTTC. Protein product: CASSQGLQRGVYNEQFF. The rearrangement links TRBV4-3 to TRBJ2-1, with 7 bases aligning to TRBD2. The trim removed 1 base at V and 4 bases at J, leaving 10 bases unmatched. Per the germline V gene, CDR1 is LGHNA and CDR2 is YSLEER. This CDR3 contains 17 residues.

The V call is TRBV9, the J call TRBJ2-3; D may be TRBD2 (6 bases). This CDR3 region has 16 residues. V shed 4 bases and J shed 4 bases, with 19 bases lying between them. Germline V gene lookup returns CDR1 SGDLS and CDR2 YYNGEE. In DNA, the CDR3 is TGTGCCAGCAGCCCAAGGGTTGGAGGGCCCCCAGATACGCAGTATTTT. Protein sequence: CASSPRVGGPPDTQYF.

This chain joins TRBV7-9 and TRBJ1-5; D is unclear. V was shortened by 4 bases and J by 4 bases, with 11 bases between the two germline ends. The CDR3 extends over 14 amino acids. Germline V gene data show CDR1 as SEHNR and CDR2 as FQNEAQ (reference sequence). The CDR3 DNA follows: TGTGCCAGCAGCTCCTCTCTCGAGAATCAGCCCCAGCATTTT. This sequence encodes CASSSSLENQPQHF.

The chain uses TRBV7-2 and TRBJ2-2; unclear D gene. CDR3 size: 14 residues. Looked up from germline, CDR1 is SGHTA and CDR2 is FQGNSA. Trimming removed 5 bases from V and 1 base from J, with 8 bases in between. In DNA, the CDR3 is TGTGCCAGCAGCCTCGTGGGGAACACCGGGGAGCTGTTTTTT. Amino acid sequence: CASSLVGNTGELFF. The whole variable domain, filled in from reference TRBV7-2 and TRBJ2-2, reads GAGVSQSPSNKVTEKGKDVELRCDPISGHTALYWYRQSLGQGLEFLIYFQGNSAPDKSGLPSDRFSAERTGGSVSTLTIQRTQQEDSAVYLCASSLVGNTGELFFGEGSRLTVL.

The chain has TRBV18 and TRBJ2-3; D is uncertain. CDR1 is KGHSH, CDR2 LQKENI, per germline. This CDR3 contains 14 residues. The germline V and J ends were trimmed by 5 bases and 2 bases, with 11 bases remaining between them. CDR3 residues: CASSKDSTTDTQYF. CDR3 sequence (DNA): TGTGCCAGCTCAAAGGATTCGACCACAGATACGCAGTATTTT.

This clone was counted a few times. CDR3 region: CASRHRVEGYNEQFF. The DNA for the CDR3 is TGTGCCAGCCGCCACAGGGTCGAGGGCTACAATGAGCAGTTCTTC. V is TRBV19 and J is TRBJ2-1, with D tentatively TRBD1 (6 bases). Trimming removed 9 bases at V and 3 bases at J, with 18 bases between. The CDR3 is 15 amino acids. CDR1 is LNHDA and CDR2 is SQIVND in the germline V gene (reference sequence). Combining the CDR3 with reference TRBV19 and TRBJ2-1 gives the whole variable domain DGGITQSPKYLFRKEGQNVTLSCEQNLNHDAMYWYRQDPGQGLRLIYYSQIVNDFQKGDIAEGYSVSREKKESFPLTVTSAQKNPTAFYLCASRHRVEGYNEQFFGPGTRLTVL.

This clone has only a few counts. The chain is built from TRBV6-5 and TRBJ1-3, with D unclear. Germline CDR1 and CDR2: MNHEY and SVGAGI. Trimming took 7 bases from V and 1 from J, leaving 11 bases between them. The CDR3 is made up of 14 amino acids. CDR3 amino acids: CASTDHRSGNTIYF. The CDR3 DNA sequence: TGTGCCAGCACCGACCACCGTTCTGGAAACACCATATATTTT.

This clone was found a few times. The CDR3 region is CASSLGGRGGHQETQYF. Written as DNA, the CDR3 is TGTGCCAGCAGCTTGGGCGGCCGGGGGGGCCACCAAGAGACCCAGTACTTC. This chain uses TRBV5-4 with TRBJ2-5; 8 bases match TRBD2. V gave up 0 bases and J gave up 0 bases; unmatched junction bases: 7. Germline CDR1 is SGHNT and CDR2 is YYREEE (reference sequence). The CDR3 totals 17 residues.

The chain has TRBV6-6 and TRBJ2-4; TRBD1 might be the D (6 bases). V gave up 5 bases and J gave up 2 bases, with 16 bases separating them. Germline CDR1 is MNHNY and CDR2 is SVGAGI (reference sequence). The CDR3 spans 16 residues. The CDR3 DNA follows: TGTGCCAGCAGTCAACAGGGAGTAGATTCCAAAAACATTCAGTACTTC. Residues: CASSQQGVDSKNIQYF.

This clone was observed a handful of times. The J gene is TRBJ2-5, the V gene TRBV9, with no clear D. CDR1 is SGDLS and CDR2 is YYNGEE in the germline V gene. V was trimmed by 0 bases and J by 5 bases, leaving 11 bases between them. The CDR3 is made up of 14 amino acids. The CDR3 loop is CASSVDFSGETQYF. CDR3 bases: TGTGCCAGCAGCGTAGATTTCTCTGGGGAGACCCAGTACTTC.

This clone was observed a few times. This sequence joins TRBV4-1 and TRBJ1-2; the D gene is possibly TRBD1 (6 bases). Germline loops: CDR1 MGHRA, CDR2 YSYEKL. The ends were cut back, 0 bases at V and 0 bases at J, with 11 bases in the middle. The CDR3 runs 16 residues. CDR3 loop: CASSQEGTSPNYGYTF. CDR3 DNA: TGCGCCAGCAGCCAAGAAGGGACATCTCCTAACTATGGCTACACCTTC.

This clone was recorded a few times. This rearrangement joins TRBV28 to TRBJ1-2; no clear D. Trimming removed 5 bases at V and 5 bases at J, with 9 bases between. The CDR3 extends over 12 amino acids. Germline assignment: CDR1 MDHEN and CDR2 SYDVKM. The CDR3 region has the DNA TGTGCCAGCAGTCCGGGAACGTATGGCTACACCTTC. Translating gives CASSPGTYGYTF.

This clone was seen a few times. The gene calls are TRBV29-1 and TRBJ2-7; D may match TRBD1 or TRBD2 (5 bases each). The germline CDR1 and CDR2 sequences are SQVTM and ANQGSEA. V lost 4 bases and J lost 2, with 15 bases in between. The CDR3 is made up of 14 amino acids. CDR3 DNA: TGCAGCGTTGTATCAACCGGGGACGCCTACGAGCAGTACTTC. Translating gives CSVVSTGDAYEQYF.